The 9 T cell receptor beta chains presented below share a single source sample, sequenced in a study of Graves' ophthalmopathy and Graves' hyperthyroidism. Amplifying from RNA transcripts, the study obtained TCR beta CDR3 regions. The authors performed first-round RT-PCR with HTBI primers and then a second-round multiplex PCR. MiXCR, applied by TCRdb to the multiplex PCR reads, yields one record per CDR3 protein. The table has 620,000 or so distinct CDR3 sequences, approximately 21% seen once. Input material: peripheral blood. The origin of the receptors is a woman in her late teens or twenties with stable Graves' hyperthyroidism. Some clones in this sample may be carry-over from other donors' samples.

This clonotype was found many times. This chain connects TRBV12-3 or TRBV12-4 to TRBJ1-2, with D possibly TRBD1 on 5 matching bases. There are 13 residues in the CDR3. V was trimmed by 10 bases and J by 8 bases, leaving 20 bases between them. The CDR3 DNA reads TGTGCCACACGTCCGGGACCCGGAGCGGGCTACACCTTC. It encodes CATRPGPGAGYTF.

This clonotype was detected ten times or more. The CDR3 DNA reads TGTGCCAGCAGTTCCCACAGGGAAAGGAGCTATGGCTACACCTTC. This gives the protein CASSSHRERSYGYTF. The V and J genes are TRBV12-3 or TRBV12-4 and TRBJ1-2; D is perhaps TRBD1 (6 bases). V was cut by 4 bases and J by 4 bases, with 16 bases left in between. The CDR3 spans 15 residues.

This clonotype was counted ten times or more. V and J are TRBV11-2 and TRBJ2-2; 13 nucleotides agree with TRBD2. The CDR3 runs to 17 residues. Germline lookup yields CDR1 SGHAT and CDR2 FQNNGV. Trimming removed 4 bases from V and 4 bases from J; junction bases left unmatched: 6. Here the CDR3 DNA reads TGTGCCAGCAGCTATACTAGCGGGGGGGCCGGCACCGGGGAGCTGTTTTTT. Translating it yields CASSYTSGGAGTGELFF.

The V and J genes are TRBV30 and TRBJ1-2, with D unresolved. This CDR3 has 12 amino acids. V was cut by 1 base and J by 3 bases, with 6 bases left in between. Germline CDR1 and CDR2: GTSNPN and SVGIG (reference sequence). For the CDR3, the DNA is TGTGCCTGGAGTGCCGGCTACTATGGCTACACCTTC. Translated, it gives CAWSAGYYGYTF. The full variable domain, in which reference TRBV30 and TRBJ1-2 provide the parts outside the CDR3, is SQTIHQWPATLVQPVGSPLSLECTVEGTSNPNLYWYRQAAGRGLQLLFYSVGIGQISSEVPQNLSASRPQDRQFILSSKKLLLSDSGFYLCAWSAGYYGYTFGSGTRLTVV.

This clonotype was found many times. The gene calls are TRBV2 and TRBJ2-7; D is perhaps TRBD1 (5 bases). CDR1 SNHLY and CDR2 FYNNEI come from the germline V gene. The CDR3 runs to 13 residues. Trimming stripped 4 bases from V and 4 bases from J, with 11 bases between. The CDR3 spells CASSVQVWYEQYF. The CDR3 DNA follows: TGTGCCAGCAGTGTACAGGTTTGGTACGAGCAGTACTTC.

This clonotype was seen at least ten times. CDR3 in DNA: TGCGCCAGCAGCCCACAAGGGGCCAAAAACATTCAGTACTTC. Translation: CASSPQGAKNIQYF. V is TRBV4-1 and J is TRBJ2-4, with D unclear. Germline-derived CDR1 and CDR2 are MGHRA and YSYEKL. Trimming stripped 4 bases from V and 1 base from J, with 8 bases between. This CDR3 has 14 residues.

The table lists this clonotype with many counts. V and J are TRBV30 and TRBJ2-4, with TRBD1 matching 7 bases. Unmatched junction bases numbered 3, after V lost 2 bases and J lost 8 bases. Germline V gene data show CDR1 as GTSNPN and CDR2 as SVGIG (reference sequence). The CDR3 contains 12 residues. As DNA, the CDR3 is TGTGCCTGGAGTCGGGACAGAGACATTCAGTACTTC. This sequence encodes CAWSRDRDIQYF.

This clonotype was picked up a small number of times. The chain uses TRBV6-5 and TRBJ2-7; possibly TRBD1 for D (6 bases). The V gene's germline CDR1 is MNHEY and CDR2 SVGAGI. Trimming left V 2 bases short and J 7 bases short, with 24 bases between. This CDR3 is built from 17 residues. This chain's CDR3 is CASSYDGSPGHPFEQYF. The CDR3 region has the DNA TGTGCCAGCAGTTACGATGGGAGCCCGGGACATCCCTTTGAGCAGTACTTC.

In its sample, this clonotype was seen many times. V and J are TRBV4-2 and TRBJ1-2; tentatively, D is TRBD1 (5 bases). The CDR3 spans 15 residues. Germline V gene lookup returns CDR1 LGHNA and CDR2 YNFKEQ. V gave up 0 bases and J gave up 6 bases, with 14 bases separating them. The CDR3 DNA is TGTGCCAGCAGCCAAGATGGTTCCAGGGTAGATGGCTACACCTTC. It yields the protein CASSQDGSRVDGYTF.